Detailed here is one T cell receptor (beta chain). PCR employed 60 Vbeta and 13 Jbeta primers. Produced via immunoSEQ multiplex PCR; TCRdb's table is partial and in-frame only. The sample yields 200,000 or so clones, 84% seen once. The data were obtained in a study of cytomegalovirus exposure and HLA in healthy donors. About the study: Previous work identified 95 million to 120 million unique TCR beta sequences from around 200 million T cells.

Donors consisted of healthy bone marrow donors. The sequenced material came from PBMCs. The receptor comes from a boy aged 5 to 17 in good health and CMV-seronegative.

CDR3 DNA: TGTGCCAGCAGCCCCACCGGGACTAGCAACAATGAGCAGTTCTTC. Its protein is CASSPTGTSNNEQFF. The chain couples TRBV9 to TRBJ2-1, with 9 bases fitting TRBD2. V shed 4 bases, J shed 5 bases, and the junction held 7 bases outside the gene matches. The CDR3 runs to 15 residues. CDR1 and CDR2 (germline): SGDLS, YYNGEE.